The next 2 T cell receptor beta chains were all read from a single sample in a study of T cells in Graves' hyperthyroidism and ophthalmopathy. Researchers took RNA transcripts and amplified the TCR beta CDR3 regions from them. The primer set for the first-round RT-PCR of the TCR CDR3 was HTBI. In TCRdb, the multiplex PCR reads were re-called with MiXCR into one record per CDR3 protein. The sample shows 540,000 or so distinct CDR3 sequences, 46% of them seen only once. The sample taken for sequencing was peripheral blood or thyroid tissue (not recorded which). The receptors originated from an adult woman with Graves' disease, either hyperthyroidism or ophthalmopathy (not recorded which).

This clonotype appeared many times. Its ends do not fully match the called genes, so a read error is possible. This chain joins TRBV7-7 and TRBJ2-5, with a weak D call TRBD2 (5 bases). CDR1 and CDR2 (germline): SSHAT, FNYEAQ (reference sequence). This CDR3 has 16 residues. CDR3 region: CASSLGGARWQETQYF. DNA of the CDR3: TGTGCTAGCAGCTTAGGAGGAGCGAGATGGCAAGAGACCCAGTACTTC.

V and J are TRBV7-3 and TRBJ1-2, with 8 bases identical to TRBD1. CDR3 length: 16 residues. Germline CDR1 and CDR2: SGHTA and FQGTGA. The ends lost 2 bases at V and 6 bases at J; junction bases unmatched: 11. CDR3 loop: CASSLWGQDDVNGYTF. CDR3 bases: TGTGCCAGCAGCTTATGGGGACAGGATGATGTTAATGGCTACACCTTC.